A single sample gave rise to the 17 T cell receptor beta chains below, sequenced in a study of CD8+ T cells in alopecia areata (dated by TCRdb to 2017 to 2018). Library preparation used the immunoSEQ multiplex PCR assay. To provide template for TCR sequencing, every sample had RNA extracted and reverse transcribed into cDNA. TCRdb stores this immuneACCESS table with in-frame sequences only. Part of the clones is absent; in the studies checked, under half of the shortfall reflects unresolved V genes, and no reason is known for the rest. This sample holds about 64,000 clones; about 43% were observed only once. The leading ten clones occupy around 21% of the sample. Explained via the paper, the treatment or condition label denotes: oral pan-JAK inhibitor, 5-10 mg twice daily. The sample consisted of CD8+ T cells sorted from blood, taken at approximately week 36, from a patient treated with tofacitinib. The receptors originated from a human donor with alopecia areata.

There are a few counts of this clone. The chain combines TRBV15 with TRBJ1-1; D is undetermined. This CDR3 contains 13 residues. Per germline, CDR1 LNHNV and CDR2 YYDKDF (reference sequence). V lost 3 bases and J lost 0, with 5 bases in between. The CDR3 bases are TGTGCCACCAGCAGGACACTGAACACTGAAGCTTTCTTT. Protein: CATSRTLNTEAFF.

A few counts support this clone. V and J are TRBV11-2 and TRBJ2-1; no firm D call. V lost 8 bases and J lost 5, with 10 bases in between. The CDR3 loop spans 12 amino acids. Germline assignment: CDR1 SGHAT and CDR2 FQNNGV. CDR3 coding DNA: TGTGCCAGCTCCAATGGGCACAATGAGCAGTTCTTC. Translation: CASSNGHNEQFF.

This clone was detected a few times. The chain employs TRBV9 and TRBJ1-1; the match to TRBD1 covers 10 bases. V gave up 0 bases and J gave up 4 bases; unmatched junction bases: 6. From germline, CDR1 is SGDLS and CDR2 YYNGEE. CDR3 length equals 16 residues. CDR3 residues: CASSVAMTGGSTEAFF. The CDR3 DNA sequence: TGTGCCAGCAGCGTAGCCATGACAGGGGGCTCCACTGAAGCTTTCTTT.

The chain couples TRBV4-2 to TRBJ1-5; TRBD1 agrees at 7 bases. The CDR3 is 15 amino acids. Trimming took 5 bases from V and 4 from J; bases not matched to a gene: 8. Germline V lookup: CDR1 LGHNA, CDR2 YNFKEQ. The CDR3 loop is CASSIAPGGNQPQHF. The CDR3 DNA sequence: TGTGCCAGCAGCATCGCGCCAGGGGGGAATCAGCCCCAGCATTTT.

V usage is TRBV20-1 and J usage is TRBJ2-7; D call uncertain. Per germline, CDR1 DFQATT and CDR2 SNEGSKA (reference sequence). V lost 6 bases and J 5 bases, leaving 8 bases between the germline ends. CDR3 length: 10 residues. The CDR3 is CSAGLNEQYF. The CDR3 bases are TGCAGTGCGGGATTAAACGAGCAGTACTTC.

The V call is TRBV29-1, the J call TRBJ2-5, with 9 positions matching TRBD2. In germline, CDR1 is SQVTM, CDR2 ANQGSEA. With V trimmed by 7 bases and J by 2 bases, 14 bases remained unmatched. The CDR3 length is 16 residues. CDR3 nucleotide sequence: TGCAGCGGCGGGACTGGCGGGAGGGGACGGCAAGAGACCCAGTACTTC. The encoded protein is CSGGTGGRGRQETQYF.

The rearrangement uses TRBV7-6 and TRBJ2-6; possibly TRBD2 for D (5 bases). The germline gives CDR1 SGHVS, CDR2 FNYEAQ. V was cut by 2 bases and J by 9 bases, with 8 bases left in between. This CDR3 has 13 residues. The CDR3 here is CASSLRGDNVLTF. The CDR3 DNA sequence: TGTGCCAGCAGCTTACGGGGTGACAACGTCCTGACTTTC.

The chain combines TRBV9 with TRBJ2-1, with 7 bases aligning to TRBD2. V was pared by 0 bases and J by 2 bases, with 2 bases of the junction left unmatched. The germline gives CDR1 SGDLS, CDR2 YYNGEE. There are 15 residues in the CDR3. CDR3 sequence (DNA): TGTGCCAGCAGCGTAGTCCTAGCGGCCTACAATGAGCAGTTCTTC. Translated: CASSVVLAAYNEQFF.

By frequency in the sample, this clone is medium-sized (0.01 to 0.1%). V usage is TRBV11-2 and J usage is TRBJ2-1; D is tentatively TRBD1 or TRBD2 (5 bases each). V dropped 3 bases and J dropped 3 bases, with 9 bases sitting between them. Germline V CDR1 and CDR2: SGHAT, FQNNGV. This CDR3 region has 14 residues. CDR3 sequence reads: CASSFWGSYNEQFF. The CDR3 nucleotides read TGTGCCAGCAGCTTCTGGGGGAGCTACAATGAGCAGTTCTTC.

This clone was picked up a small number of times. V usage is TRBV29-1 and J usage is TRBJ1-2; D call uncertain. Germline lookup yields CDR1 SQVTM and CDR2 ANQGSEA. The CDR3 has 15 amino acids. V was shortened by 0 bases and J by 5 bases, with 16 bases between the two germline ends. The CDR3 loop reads CSVEEDIRAEYGYTF. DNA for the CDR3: TGCAGCGTTGAAGAAGATATACGGGCCGAGTATGGCTACACCTTC.

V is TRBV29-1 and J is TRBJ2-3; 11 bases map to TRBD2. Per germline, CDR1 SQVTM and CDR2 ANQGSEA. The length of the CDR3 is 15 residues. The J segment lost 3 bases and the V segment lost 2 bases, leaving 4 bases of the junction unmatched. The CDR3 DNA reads TGCAGCGTTGAAACTAGCGGGAGATTGACAGATACGCAGTATTTT. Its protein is CSVETSGRLTDTQYF.

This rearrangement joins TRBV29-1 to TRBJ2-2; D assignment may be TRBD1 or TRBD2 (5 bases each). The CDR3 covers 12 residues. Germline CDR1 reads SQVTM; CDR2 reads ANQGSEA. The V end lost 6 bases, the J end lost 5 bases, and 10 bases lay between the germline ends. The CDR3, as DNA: TGCAGCGTCACTAGGGGAACCGGGGAGCTGTTTTTT. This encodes CSVTRGTGELFF.

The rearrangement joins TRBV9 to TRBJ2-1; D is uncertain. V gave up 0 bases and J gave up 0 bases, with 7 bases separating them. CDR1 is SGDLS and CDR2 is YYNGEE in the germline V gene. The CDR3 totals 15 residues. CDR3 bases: TGTGCCAGCAGCGTAGGAATGAGCTCCTACAATGAGCAGTTCTTC. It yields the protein CASSVGMSSYNEQFF.

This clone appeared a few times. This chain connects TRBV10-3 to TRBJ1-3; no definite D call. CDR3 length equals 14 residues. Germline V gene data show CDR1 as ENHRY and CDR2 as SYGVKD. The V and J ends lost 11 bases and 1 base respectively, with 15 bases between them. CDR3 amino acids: CAANPGASGNTIYF. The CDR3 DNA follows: TGTGCCGCCAATCCTGGAGCTTCTGGAAACACCATATATTTT.

CDR3 residues: CASTVTPQSGTQYF. The DNA for the CDR3 is TGTGCCAGCACCGTCACCCCACAGTCGGGGACCCAGTACTTC. This chain joins TRBV27 and TRBJ2-5; D not certain. Germline loops: CDR1 MNHEY, CDR2 SMNVEV (reference sequence). The CDR3 extends over 14 amino acids. V was pared by 7 bases and J by 7 bases, with 19 bases between.

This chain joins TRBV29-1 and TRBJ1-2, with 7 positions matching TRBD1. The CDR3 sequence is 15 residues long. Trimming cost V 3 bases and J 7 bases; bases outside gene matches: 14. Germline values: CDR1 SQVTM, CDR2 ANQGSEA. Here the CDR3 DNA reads TGCAGCGTTGAGGATTCTGACAGGGTGTTTTTTGGCTACACCTTC. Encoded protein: CSVEDSDRVFFGYTF. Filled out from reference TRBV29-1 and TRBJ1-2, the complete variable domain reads SAVISQKPSRDICQRGTSLTIQCQVDSQVTMMFWYRQQPGQSLTLIATANQGSEATYESGFVIDKFPISRPNLTFSTLTVSNMSPEDSSIYLCSVEDSDRVFFGYTFGSGTRLTVV.

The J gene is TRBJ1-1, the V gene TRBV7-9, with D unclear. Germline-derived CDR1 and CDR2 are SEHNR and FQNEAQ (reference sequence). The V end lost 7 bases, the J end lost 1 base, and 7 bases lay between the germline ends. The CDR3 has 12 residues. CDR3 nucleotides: TGTGCCAGCACCCACGGGAACACTGAAGCTTTCTTT. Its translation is CASTHGNTEAFF.